This T cell receptor (beta chain) was recorded in a study of radiotherapy plus CTLA-4 blockade in lung cancer (dated by TCRdb to about 2018). Regarding the research as a whole: Objective responses occurred in roughly a sixth of enrolled patients, and 30% to 35% achieved disease control. On the study overall, not on this receptor specifically: Early dynamic changes in blood T cell clones, together with increased serum interferon-beta after radiation, were reported as the strongest predictors of response. After treatment with radiotherapy and ipilimumab, TCR clones that originated in tumors expanded in peripheral blood.

Remarks on this clone: The specificity of this receptor is unknown. Qualities for individual bases were not recorded, and no much larger clone is one base off.

Preparation of the library involved the immunoSEQ multiplex PCR assay. TCRdb retrieved this table from immuneACCESS and kept in-frame rearrangements only. Not all clones are present; in checked studies, unresolved V genes account for under half, and no reason is known for the remainder. The sample has 26,000 or so clones on record, 70% to 85% of them singletons. The ten largest clones capture under 8% of the sample. Taken from the germline V gene (reference sequence), the CDR1 and CDR2 loops are SGHNT and YYREEE. Including cysteine and phenylalanine, the CDR3 has 15 amino acids. CDR3 DNA only is kept here, 45 bases in frame from base 1. Between the V and J ends, shortened by 0 bases and 0 bases respectively, the junction contains 4 bases. The study evaluated CTLA-4 blockade (ipilimumab) given together with focal radiation therapy in patients who had chemo-refractory metastatic non-small-cell lung cancer.

The source is a human donor with non-small cell lung cancer who had stable disease on radiotherapy plus ipilimumab. The rearranged chain carries TRBV5-4 and TRBJ2-6; the D gene lacks a confident call. Sequences were derived from peripheral blood, sampled from a patient treated with radiotherapy plus ipilimumab. The DNA sequence is as follows: TGTGCCAGCAGCTTGGTGGGCTCTGGGGCCAACGTCCTGACTTTC. Its translation reads: CASSLVGSGANVLTF. The full variable domain, with segments outside the CDR3 supplied by the reference TRBV5-4 and TRBJ2-6 proteins, appears as ETGVTQSPTHLIKTRGQQVTLRCSSQSGHNTVSWYQQALGQGPQFIFQYYREEENGRGNFPPRFSGLQFPNYSSELNVNALELDDSALYLCASSLVGSGANVLTFGAGSRLTVL.